This T cell receptor beta chain was recovered during a study of regulatory T cells in long-lasting Graves disease. Regarding time point: newly diagnosed GD, antithyroid drugs for less than 3 months. Following extraction of RNA from PBMCs, that RNA was used to make the TCR library. This clonotype was observed many times. Its antigen is unidentified. HTBI primers from iRepertoire and Arm-PCR of CDR3 regions yielded the TCR beta libraries. TCRdb itself ran the multiplex PCR reads through MiXCR, one entry per CDR3 protein. This sample has 350,000 to 400,000 distinct CDR3 sequences, with about a sixth found just once. V lost 4 bases and J 1 base, leaving 7 bases between the germline ends. The CDR3 is 14 amino acids. Per germline, CDR1 LGHNT and CDR2 FRNRAP. Whole-study findings and limits: Segments TRBV28, TRBJ1-2 and TRBJ2-5 showed preferential usage in persistent disease.

The receptor's source is a female donor with Graves disease. The specimen was peripheral blood mononuclear cells (PBMCs), collected at new diagnosis, from a patient treated with antithyroid drugs. This chain uses TRBV12-5 with TRBJ2-2; D is undetermined. CDR3: CASGSDVNTGELFF. The CDR3 region has the DNA TGTGCTAGTGGTTCCGACGTGAACACCGGGGAGCTGTTTTTT.